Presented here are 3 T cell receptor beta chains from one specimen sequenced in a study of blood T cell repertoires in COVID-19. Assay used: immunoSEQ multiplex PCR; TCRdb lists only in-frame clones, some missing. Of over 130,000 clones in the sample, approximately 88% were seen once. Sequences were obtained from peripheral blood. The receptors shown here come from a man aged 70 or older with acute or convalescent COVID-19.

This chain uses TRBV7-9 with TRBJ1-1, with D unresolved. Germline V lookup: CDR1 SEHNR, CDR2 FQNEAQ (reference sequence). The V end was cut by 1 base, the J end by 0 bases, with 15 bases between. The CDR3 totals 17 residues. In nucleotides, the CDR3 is TGTGCCAGCAGCTTAGGGGTTGGGTCAGCGATGAACACTGAAGCTTTCTTT. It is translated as CASSLGVGSAMNTEAFF.

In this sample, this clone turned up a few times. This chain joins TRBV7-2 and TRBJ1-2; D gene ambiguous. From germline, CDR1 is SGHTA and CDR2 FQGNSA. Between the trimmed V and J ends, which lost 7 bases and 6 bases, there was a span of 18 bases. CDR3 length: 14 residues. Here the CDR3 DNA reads TGTGCCAGCAAATCCGGGAGCCAGGACCATGGCTACACCTTC. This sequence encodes CASKSGSQDHGYTF.

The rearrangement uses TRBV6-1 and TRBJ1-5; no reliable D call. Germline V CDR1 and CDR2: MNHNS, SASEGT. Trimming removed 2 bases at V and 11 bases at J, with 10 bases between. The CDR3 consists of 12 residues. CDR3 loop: CASSETSGSQHF. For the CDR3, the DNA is TGTGCCAGCAGTGAAACCAGCGGGTCCCAGCATTTT.